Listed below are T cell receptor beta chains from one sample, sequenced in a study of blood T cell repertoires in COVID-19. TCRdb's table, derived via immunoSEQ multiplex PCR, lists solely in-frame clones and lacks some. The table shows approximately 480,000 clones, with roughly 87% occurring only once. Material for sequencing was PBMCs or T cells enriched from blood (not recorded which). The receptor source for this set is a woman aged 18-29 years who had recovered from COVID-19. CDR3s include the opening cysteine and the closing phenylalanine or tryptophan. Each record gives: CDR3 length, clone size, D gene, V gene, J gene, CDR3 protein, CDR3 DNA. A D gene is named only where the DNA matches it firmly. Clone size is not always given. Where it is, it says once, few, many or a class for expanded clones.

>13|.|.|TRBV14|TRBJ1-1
CASSLTVNTEAFF
TGTGCCAGCAGCCTGACAGTGAACACTGAAGCTTTCTTT
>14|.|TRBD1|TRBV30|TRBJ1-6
CAWSTGGENSPLHF
TGTGCCTGGAGTACAGGGGGCGAAAATTCACCCCTCCACTTT
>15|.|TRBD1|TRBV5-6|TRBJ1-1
CASSLLDREGTEAFF
TGTGCCAGCAGCTTACTGGACAGGGAGGGTACTGAAGCTTTCTTT
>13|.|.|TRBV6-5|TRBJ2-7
CASSGTSLGEQYF
TGTGCCAGCAGCGGGACTTCCCTTGGGGAGCAGTACTTC
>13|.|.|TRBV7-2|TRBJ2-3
CASSQGGTDTQYF
TGTGCCAGCAGTCAAGGGGGCACAGATACGCAGTATTTT
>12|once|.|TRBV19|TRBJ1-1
CASSTMTAEAFF
TGTGCCAGTAGTACTATGACAGCGGAAGCTTTCTTT
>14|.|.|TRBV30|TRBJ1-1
CAWSRTDGGTEAFF
TGTGCCTGGAGTAGGACTGACGGGGGCACTGAAGCTTTCTTT
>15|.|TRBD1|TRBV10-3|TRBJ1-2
CAIRTQGVVDYGYTF
TGTGCCATCAGGACTCAGGGGGTCGTCGACTATGGCTACACCTTC
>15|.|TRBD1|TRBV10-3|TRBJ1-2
CAISETQGGGYGYTF
TGTGCCATCAGTGAGACACAGGGGGGAGGCTATGGCTACACCTTC
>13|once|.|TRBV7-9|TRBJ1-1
CASSPGSGTEAFF
TGTGCCAGCAGCCCAGGGTCGGGCACTGAAGCTTTCTTT
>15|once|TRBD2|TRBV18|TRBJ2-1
CASSQLAGGQDEQFF
TGTGCCAGCTCACAACTAGCGGGGGGGCAGGATGAGCAGTTCTTC
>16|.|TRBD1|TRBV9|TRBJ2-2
CANEEGTGGSTGELFF
TGTGCCAACGAGGAGGGGACAGGGGGTAGCACCGGGGAGCTGTTTTTT
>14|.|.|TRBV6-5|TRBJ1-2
CASSVTLRGYGYTF
TGTGCCAGCAGCGTGACCCTACGGGGCTATGGCTACACCTTC
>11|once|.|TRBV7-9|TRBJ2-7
CASRSSYEQYF
TGTGCCAGCAGATCCAGTTACGAGCAGTACTTC
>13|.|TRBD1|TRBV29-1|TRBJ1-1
CSVLTGGFPEAFF
TGCAGCGTTCTGACAGGGGGATTCCCTGAAGCTTTCTTT
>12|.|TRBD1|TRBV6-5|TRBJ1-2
CASRTGDEGYTF
TGTGCCAGCAGAACAGGGGATGAAGGCTACACCTTC
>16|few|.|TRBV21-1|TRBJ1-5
CASAGTGSRDNQPQHF
TGTGCCAGCGCCGGGACAGGGAGCCGTGACAATCAGCCCCAGCATTTT
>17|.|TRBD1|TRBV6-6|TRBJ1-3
CASSPSARTGGSNTIYF
TGTGCCAGCAGTCCTAGCGCAAGGACAGGGGGATCAAACACCATATATTTT
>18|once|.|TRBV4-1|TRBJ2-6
CASSPAGRRVPGANVLTF
TGCGCCAGCAGCCCAGCGGGCAGGCGGGTCCCTGGGGCCAACGTCCTGACTTTC
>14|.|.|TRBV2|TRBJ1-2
CASSVRGWSYGYTF
TGTGCCAGCAGTGTAAGGGGATGGAGCTATGGCTACACCTTC
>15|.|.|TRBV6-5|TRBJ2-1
CASSYLRGSYNEQFF
TGTGCCAGCAGTTATCTGCGGGGCTCGTACAATGAGCAGTTCTTC
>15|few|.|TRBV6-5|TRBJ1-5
CASSRTGQSNQPQHF
TGTGCCAGCAGCCGCACAGGGCAGAGCAATCAGCCCCAGCATTTT
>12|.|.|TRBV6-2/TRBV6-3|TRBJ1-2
CASSSNGVGYTF
TGTGCCAGCAGTTCCAACGGGGTTGGCTACACCTTC
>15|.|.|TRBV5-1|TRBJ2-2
CASSSRTENTGELFF
TGCGCCAGCAGCTCAAGGACAGAAAACACCGGGGAGCTGTTTTTT
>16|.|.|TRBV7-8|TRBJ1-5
CASSLVSSDRHQPQHF
TGTGCCAGCAGCTTAGTCTCGTCGGACAGACATCAGCCCCAGCATTTT
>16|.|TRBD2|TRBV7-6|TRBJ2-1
CASSPMRTSGYNEQFF
TGTGCCAGCAGCCCTATGCGGACTAGCGGATACAATGAGCAGTTCTTC
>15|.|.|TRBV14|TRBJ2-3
CASSQALWATDTQYF
TGTGCCAGCAGCCAAGCTCTCTGGGCCACCGATACGCAGTATTTT
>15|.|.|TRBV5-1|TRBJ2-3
CASRRTGGSTDTQYF
TGCGCCAGCAGACGGACCGGAGGGAGCACAGATACGCAGTATTTT
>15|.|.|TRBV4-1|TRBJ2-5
CASSQEGGDQETQYF
TGCGCCAGCAGCCAAGAAGGAGGGGACCAAGAGACCCAGTACTTC
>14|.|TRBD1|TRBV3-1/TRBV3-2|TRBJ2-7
CASSDRGRSYEQYF
TGTGCCAGCAGCGATAGGGGGCGATCCTACGAGCAGTACTTC
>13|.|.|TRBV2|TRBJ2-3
CASSGFQADTQYF
TGTGCCAGCAGTGGGTTCCAGGCAGATACGCAGTATTTT
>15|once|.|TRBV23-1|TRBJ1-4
CASSRFDRLNEKLFF
TGCGCCAGCAGTCGATTTGACAGGCTTAATGAAAAACTGTTTTTT
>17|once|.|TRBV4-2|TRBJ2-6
CASSQVGGGSGANVLTF
TGTGCCAGCAGCCAAGTGGGGGGAGGATCTGGGGCCAACGTCCTGACTTTC
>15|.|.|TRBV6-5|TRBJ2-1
CASSYSTSGYNEQFF
TGTGCCAGCAGTTACTCCACCTCAGGTTACAATGAGCAGTTCTTC
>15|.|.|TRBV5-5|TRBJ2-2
CASSSDRLNTGELFF
TGTGCCAGCAGCTCTGACAGGCTGAACACCGGGGAGCTGTTTTTT
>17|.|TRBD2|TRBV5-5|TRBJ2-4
CASSLEFDGTSGNIQYF
TGTGCCAGCAGCTTGGAATTTGATGGGACTAGCGGTAACATTCAGTACTTC
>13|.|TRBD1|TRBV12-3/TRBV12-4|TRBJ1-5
CASSLDRAQPQHF
TGTGCCAGCAGTCTCGACAGGGCGCAGCCCCAGCATTTT
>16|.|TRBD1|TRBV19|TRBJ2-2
CASSTPRTGKAGELFF
TGTGCCAGTTCAACCCCTCGGACAGGGAAGGCCGGGGAGCTGTTTTTT
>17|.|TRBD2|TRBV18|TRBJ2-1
CASSPPSGGASYNEQFF
TGTGCCAGCTCACCGCCTAGCGGGGGGGCCTCCTACAATGAGCAGTTCTTC
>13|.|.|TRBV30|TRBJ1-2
CAWSSDGGSGYTF
TGTGCCTGGAGTAGCGACGGGGGAAGTGGCTACACCTTC